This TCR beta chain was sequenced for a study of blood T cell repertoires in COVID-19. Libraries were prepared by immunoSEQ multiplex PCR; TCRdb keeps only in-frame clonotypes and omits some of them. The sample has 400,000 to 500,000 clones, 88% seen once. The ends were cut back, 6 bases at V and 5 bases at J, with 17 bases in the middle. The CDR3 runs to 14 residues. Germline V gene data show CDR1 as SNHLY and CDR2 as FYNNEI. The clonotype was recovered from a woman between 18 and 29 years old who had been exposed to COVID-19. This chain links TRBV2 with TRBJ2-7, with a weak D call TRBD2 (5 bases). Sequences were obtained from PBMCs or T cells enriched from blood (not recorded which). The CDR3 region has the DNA TGTGCCAGCAGAGAAACTACAGCGGCCGACGAGCAGTACTTC. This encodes CASRETTAADEQYF.